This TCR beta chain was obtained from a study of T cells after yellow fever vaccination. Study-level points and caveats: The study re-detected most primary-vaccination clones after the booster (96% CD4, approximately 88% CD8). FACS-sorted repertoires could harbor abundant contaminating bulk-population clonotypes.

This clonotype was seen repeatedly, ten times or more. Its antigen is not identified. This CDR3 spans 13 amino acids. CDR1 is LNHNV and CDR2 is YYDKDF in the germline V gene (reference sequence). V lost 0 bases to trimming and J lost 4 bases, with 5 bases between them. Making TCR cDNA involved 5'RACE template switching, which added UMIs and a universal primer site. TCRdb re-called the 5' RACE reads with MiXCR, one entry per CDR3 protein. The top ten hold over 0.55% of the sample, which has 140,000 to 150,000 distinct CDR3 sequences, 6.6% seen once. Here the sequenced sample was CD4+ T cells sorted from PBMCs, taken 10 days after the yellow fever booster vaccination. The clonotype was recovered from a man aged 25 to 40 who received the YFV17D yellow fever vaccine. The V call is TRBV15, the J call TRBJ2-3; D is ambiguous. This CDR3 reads CATSRDNADTQYF. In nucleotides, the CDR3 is TGTGCCACCAGCAGAGATAACGCAGATACGCAGTATTTT.